The clone carrying this T cell receptor (beta chain) appeared once. This sample was taken from a study of CD8+CD57+ T cells in acquired aplastic anemia. Study background: The mean DNA yield obtained from sorted CD4+ and CD8+ cells came to approximately 3.2 ug.

Patients chosen for sequencing had CD8+CD57+ cells that had expanded, as shown by flow cytometry. Both TCR beta VDJ combination and CDR3 sequence profiling were carried out. Genomic DNA was the template for this profiling. Each CDR3 protein is one row after TCRdb ran MiXCR on the reads. Among 300,000 or so distinct CDR3 sequences, approximately 60% were seen once, and the ten largest hold 1% to 1.5%. The CDR3 length is 11 residues. CDR1 is SGHTA, CDR2 FQGNSA, per germline. Trimming took 6 bases from V and 7 from J; bases not matched to a gene: 3. This sequence joins TRBV7-2 and TRBJ2-7, with 7 bases identical to TRBD1. The TCR comes from a human donor with aplastic anemia. The sequencing sample was made of sorted CD4+, CD8+, or CD8+CD57+ T cells (not recorded which) from PBMCs. The CDR3 sequence is CASSSQGEQYF. The CDR3, as DNA: TGTGCCAGCAGTTCACAGGGGGAGCAGTACTTC.